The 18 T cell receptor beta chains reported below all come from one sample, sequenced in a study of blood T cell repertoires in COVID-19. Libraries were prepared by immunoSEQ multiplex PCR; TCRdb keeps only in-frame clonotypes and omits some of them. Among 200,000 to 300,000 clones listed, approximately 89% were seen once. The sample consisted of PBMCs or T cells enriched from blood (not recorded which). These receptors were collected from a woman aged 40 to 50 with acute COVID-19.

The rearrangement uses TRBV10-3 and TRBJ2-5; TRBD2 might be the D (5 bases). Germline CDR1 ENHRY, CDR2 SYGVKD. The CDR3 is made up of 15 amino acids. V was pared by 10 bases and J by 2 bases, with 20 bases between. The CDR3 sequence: CATLKSHSEQETQYF. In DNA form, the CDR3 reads TGTGCCACCCTAAAGTCCCATAGCGAACAAGAGACCCAGTACTTC.

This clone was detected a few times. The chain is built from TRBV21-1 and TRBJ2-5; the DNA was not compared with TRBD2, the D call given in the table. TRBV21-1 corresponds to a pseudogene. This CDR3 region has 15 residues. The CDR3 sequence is CASCSSGRGAETQYF. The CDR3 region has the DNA TGTGCCAGCTGCTCAAGCGGGAGGGGCGCAGAGACCCAGTACTTC.

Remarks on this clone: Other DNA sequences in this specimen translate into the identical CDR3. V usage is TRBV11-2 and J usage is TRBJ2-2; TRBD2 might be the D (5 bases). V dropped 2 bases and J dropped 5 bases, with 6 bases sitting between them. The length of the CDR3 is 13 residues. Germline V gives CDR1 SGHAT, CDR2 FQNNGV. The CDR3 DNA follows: TGTGCCAGCAGCTTAAGAGGGACCGGGGAGCTGTTTTTT. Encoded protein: CASSLRGTGELFF.

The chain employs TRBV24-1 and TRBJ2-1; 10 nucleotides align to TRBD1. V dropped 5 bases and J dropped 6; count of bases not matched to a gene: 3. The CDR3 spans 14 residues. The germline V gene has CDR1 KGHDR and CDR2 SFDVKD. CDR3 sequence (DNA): TGTGCCACCAGTGGACAGGGGGCGCGCAATGAGCAGTTCTTC. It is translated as CATSGQGARNEQFF.

The CDR3 DNA follows: TGTGCCAGCAGTGAACAGCGGGGTTACAATGAGCAGTTCTTC. This codes for CASSEQRGYNEQFF. The J gene is TRBJ2-1, the V gene TRBV2; TRBD2 matches 7 bases. Germline V gene sequence: CDR1 SNHLY, CDR2 FYNNEI. With 2 bases clipped from V and 4 bases from J, the junction kept 2 bases outside the gene matches. This CDR3 has 14 amino acids.

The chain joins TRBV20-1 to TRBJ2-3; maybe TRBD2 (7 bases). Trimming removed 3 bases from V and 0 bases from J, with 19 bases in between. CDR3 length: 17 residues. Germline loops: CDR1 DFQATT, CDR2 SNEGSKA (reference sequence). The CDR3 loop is CSASRGGRGPSTDTQYF. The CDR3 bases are TGCAGTGCTAGTAGGGGAGGGCGGGGGCCCAGCACAGATACGCAGTATTTT.

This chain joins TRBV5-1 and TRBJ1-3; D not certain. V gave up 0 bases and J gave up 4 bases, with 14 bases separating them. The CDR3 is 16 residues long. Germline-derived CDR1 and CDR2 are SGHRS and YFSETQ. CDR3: CASSLAEGGLGNTIYF. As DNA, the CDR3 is TGCGCCAGCAGCTTGGCCGAAGGAGGTTTGGGAAACACCATATATTTT. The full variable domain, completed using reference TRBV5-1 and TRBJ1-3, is KAGVTQTPRYLIKTRGQQVTLSCSPISGHRSVSWYQQTPGQGLQFLFEYFSETQRNKGNFPGRFSGRQFSNSRSEMNVSTLELGDSALYLCASSLAEGGLGNTIYFGEGSWLTVV.

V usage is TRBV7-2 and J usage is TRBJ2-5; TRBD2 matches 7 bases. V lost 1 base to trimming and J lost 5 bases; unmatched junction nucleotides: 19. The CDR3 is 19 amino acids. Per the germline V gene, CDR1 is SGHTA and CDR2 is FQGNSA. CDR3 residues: CASSLVGRRSVGRRETQYF. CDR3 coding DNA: TGTGCCAGCAGCTTAGTGGGTAGGAGGAGCGTCGGGAGGCGTGAGACCCAGTACTTC.

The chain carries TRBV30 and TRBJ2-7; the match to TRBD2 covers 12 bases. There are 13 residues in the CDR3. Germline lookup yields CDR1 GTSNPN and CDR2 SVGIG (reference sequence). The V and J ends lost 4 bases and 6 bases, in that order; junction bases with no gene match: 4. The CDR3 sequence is CAWIGLAGTEQYF. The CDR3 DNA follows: TGTGCCTGGATCGGACTAGCGGGGACCGAGCAGTACTTC.

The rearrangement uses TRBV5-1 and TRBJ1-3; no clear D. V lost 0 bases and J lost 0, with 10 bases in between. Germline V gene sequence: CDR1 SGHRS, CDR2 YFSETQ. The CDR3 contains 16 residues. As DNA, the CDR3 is TGCGCCAGCAGCTTGGTTCCCCTGAGCTCTGGAAACACCATATATTTT. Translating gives CASSLVPLSSGNTIYF.

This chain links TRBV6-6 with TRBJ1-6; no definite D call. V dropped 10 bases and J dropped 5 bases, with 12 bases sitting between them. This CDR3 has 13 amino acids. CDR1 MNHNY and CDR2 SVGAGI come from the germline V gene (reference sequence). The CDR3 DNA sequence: TGTGCCACCACCGCGGTAGATAATTCACCCCTCCACTTT. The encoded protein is CATTAVDNSPLHF.

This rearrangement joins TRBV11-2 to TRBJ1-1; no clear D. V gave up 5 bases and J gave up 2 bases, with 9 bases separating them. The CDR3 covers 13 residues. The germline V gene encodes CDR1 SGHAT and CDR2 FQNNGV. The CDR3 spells CASSPNLNTEAFF. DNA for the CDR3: TGTGCCAGCAGCCCAAACTTAAACACTGAAGCTTTCTTT. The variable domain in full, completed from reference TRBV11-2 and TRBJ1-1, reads EAGVAQSPRYKIIEKRQSVAFWCNPISGHATLYWYQQILGQGPKLLIQFQNNGVVDDSQLPKDRFSAERLKGVDSTLKIQPAKLEDSAVYLCASSPNLNTEAFFGQGTRLTVV.

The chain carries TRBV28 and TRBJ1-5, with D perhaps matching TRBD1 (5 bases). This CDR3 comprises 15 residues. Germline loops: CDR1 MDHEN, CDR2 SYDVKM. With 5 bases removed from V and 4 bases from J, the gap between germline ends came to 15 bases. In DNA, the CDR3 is TGTGCCAGCAGTACTCCTACAGGACGAAATCAGCCCCAGCATTTT. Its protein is CASSTPTGRNQPQHF.

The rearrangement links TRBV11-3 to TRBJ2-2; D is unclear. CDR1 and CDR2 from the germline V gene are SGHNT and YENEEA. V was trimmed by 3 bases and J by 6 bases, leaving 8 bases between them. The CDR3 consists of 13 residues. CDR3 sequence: CASSLSGPGELFF. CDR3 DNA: TGTGCCAGCAGCTTGTCGGGTCCCGGGGAGCTGTTTTTT.

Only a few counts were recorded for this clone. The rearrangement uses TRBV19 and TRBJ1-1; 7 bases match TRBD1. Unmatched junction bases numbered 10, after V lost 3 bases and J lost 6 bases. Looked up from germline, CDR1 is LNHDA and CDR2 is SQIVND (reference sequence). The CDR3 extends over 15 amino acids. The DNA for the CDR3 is TGTGCCAGTAGTATCATACCCGGCCAGGGGGCTGAAGCTTTCTTT. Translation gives CASSIIPGQGAEAFF.

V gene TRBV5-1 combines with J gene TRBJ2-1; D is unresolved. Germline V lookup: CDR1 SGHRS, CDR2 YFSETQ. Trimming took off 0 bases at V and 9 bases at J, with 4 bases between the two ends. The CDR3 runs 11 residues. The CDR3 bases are TGCGCCAGCAGCTTGGTATCTGAGCAGTTCTTC. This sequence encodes CASSLVSEQFF.

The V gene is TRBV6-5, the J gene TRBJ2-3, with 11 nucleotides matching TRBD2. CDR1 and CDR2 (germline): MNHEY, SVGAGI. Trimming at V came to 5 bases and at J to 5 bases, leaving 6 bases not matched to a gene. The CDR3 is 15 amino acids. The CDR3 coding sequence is TGTGCCAGCAGTCCCACTAGCGGGAGCGGAGATACGCAGTATTTT. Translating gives CASSPTSGSGDTQYF.

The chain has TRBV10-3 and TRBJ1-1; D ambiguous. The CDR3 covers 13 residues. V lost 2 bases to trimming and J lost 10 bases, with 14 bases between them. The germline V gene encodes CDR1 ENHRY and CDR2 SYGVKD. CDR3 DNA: TGTGCCATCAGTGAGCGGGCCGACCGGGGAGCTTTCTTT. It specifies CAISERADRGAFF.